The TCR beta chain described here comes from a study of human T cells and chemical hapten exposure. Overall study: Scalp application of diphenylcyclopropenone was performed weekly in patients across the entire approximately 25-week study. The upper back received 0.01% DPC by patch testing, with results read at 6 days. Variability of per-sample TCR yields stemmed mainly from small differences in pooled library volume.

MiXCR, applied by TCRdb to the RACE reads, yields one record per CDR3 protein. The data contain around 85,000 distinct CDR3 sequences, 10% to 15% of them seen just once; the ten biggest clones take up roughly 6%. Time point given: patch test 3, about 24 weeks after DPC sensitization. Treatment reported: therapeutic diphenylcyclopropenone sensitization with weekly scalp DPC. The CDR3 runs to 14 residues. Germline V CDR1 and CDR2: SNHLY, FYNNEI. V lost 6 bases and J 4 bases, leaving 14 bases between the germline ends. Many counts were recorded for this clonotype. This material consisted of whole blood, taken in connection with sensitization to the hapten diphenylcyclopropenone (DPC). The receptor was derived from a woman aged 50 to 60 with alopecia areata. Some clones in this sample may be carry-over from other donors' samples. The chain joins TRBV2 to TRBJ2-3, with a tentative D call TRBD1 (6 bases). CDR3 DNA sequence: TGTGCCAGCAGACAGGACAGCGGCGCAGATACGCAGTATTTT. Its protein product is CASRQDSGADTQYF.